The TCR beta chain under discussion was sequenced for a study of OX40 agonist ivuxolimab in advanced cancers. Study information: An agonistic human IgG2 monoclonal antibody against OX40 (CD134) was given. Patients with prior anti-PD-1, anti-PD-L1 or anti-CTLA-4 therapy were eligible; 40% to 45% had some.

Cycle 7 day 1, cycle 4 day 1, and baseline were the timepoints at which blood was sampled. The protocol was immunoSEQ multiplex PCR, while the TCRdb copy is restricted to in-frame clones and leaves out a portion. This table has tens of thousands of clones, roughly 80% appearing once. This CDR3 region has 16 residues. Trimming removed 7 bases from V and 3 bases from J, with 16 bases in between. Germline V lookup: CDR1 SNHLY, CDR2 FYNNEI. The sample here was CD4+ or CD8+ T cells sorted from blood, taken in a trial of the OX40 agonist ivuxolimab. This receptor was identified in an adult with an advanced solid tumor such as melanoma, head and neck, liver or kidney cancer. The gene calls are TRBV2 and TRBJ1-6; possible D gene TRBD1, 5 bases. CDR3 region: CASMTWGRGYNSPLHF. As DNA, the CDR3 is TGTGCCAGCATGACGTGGGGAAGGGGCTATAATTCACCCCTCCACTTT.